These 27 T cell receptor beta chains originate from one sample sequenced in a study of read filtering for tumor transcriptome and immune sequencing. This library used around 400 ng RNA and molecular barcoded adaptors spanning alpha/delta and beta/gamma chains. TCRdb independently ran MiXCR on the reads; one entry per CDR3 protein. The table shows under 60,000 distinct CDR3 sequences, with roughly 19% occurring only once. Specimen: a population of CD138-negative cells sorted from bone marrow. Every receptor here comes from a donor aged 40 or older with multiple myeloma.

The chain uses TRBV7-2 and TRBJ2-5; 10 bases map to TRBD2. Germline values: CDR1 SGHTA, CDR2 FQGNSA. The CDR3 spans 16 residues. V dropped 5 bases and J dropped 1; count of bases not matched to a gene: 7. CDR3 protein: CASSPARLAGQETQYF. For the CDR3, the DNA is TGTGCCAGCAGCCCGGCACGACTAGCGGGCCAAGAGACCCAGTACTTC.

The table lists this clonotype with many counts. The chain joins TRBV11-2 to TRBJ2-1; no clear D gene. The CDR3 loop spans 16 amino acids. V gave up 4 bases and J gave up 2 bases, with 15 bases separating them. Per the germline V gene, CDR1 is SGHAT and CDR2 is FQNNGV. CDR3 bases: TGTGCCAGCAGCTCCGTACTTTCTCCCGCCTACAATGAGCAGTTCTTC. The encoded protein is CASSSVLSPAYNEQFF. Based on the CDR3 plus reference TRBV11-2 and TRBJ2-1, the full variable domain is EAGVAQSPRYKIIEKRQSVAFWCNPISGHATLYWYQQILGQGPKLLIQFQNNGVVDDSQLPKDRFSAERLKGVDSTLKIQPAKLEDSAVYLCASSSVLSPAYNEQFFGPGTRLTVL.

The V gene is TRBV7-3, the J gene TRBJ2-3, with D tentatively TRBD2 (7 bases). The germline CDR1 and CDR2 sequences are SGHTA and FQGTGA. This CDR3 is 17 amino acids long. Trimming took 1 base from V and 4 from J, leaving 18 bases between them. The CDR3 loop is CASSLKGVGAGADTQYF. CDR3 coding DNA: TGTGCCAGCAGCTTAAAGGGGGTTGGGGCGGGAGCAGATACGCAGTATTTT.

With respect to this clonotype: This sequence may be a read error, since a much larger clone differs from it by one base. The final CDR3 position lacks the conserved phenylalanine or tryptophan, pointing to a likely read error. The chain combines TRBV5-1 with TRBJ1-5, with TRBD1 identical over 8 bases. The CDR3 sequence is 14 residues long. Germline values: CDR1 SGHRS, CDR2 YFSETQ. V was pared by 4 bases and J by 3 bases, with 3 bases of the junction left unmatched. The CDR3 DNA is TGCGCCAGCAGCACGGGACAGGTCAATCAGCCCCAGCATTGT. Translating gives CASSTGQVNQPQHC.

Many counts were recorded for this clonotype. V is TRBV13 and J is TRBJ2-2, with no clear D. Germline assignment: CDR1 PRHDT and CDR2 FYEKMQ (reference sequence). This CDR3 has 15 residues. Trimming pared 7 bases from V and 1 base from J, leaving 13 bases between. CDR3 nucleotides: TGTGCCAGCACTAAGGGTGACTGGAACACCGGGGAGCTGTTTTTT. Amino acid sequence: CASTKGDWNTGELFF.

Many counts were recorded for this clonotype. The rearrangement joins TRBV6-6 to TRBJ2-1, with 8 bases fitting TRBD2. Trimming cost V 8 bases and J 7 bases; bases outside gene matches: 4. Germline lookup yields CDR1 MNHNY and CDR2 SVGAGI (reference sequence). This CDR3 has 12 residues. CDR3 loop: CASEREKNEQFF. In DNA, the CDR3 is TGTGCCAGCGAGCGGGAGAAAAATGAGCAGTTCTTC.

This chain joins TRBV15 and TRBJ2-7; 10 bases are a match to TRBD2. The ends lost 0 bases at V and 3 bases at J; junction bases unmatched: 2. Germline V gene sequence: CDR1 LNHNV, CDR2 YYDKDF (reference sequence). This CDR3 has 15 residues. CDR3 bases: TGTGCCACCAGCAGAGATCTAGCGGGGGTCTACGAGCAGTACTTC. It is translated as CATSRDLAGVYEQYF.

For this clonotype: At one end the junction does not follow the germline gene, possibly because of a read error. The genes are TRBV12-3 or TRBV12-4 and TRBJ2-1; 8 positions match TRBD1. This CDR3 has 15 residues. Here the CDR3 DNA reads TGTGCCAGCAGTCCCGGGACAGGCTGGGGCGGTGAGCAGCTCTTC. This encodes CASSPGTGWGGEQLF.

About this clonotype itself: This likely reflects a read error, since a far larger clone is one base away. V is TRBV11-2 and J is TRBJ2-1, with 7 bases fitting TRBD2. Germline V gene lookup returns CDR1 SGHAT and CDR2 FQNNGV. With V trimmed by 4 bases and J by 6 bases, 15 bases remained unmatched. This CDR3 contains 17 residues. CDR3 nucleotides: TGTGCCAGCAGCTCCGGTTCTTGGGAGGGCCAGAGCAATGAGCAGTTCTTC. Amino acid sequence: CASSSGSWEGQSNEQFF.

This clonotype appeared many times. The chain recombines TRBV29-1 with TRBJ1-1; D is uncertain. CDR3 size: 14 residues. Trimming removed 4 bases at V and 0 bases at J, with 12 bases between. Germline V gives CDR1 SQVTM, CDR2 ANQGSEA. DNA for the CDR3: TGCAGCGTTGCCCCGGGGAACATGAACACTGAAGCTTTCTTT. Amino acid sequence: CSVAPGNMNTEAFF.

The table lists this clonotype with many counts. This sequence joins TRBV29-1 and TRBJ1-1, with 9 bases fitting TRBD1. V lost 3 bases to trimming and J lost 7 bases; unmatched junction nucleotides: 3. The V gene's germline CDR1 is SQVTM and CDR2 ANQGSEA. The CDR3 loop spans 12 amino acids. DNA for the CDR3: TGCAGCGTTGACCCGGGACAGGGTGAAGCTTTCTTT. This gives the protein CSVDPGQGEAFF.

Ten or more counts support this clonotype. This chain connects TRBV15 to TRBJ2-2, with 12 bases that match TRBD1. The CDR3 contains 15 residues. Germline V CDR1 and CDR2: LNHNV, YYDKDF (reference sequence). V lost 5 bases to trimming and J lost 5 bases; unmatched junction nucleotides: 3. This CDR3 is CATSGDRGRTGELFF. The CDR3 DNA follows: TGTGCCACCAGCGGGGACAGGGGGCGGACCGGGGAGCTGTTTTTT.

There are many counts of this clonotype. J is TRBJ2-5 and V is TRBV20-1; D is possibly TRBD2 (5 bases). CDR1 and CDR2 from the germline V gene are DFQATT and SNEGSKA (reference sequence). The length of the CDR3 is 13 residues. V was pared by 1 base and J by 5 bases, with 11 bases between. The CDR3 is CSARVVGVETQYF. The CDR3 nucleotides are TGCAGTGCTAGAGTTGTCGGGGTGGAGACCCAGTACTTC.

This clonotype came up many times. The CDR3, as DNA: TGTGCCAGCAGCAGGGTCTCCCAAGAGACCCAGTACTTC. It codes for CASSRVSQETQYF. The chain has TRBV7-8 and TRBJ2-5; D is unclear. The CDR3 loop spans 13 amino acids. Germline V CDR1 and CDR2: SGHVS, FQNEAQ. V gave up 5 bases and J gave up 1 base, with 8 bases separating them. The whole variable domain, remainder taken from reference TRBV7-8 and TRBJ2-5, is GAGVSQSPRYKVAKRGQDVALRCDPISGHVSLFWYQQALGQGPEFLTYFQNEAQLDKSGLPSDRFFAERPEGSVSTLKIQRTQQEDSAVYLCASSRVSQETQYFGPGTRLLVL.

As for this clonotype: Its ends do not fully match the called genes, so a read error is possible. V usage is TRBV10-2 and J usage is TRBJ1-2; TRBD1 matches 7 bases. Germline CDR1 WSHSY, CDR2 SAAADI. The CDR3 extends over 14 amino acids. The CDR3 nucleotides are TGCGCCAGCGGTGAGTCGGGACAGTACTATGGCTACACCTTC. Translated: CASGESGQYYGYTF.

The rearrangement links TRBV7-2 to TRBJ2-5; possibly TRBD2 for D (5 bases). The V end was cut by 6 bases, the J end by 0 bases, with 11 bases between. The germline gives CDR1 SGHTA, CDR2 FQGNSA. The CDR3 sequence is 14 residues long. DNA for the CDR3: TGTGCCAGCAGGTTCCGAGGGTACCAAGAGACCCAGTACTTC. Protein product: CASRFRGYQETQYF.

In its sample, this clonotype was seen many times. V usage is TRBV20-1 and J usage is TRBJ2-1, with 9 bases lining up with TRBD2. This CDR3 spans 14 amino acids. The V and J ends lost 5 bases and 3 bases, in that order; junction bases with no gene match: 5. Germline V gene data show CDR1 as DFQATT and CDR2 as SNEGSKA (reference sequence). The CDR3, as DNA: TGCAGTGCTCCGACTAGCGGAGGCTACAATGAGCAGTTCTTC. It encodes CSAPTSGGYNEQFF.

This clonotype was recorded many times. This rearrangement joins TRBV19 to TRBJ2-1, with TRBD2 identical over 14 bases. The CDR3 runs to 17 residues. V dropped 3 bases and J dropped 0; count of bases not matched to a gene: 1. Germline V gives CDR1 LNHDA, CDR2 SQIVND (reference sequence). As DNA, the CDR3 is TGTGCCAGTAGTATTGGGACTAGCGGGAGCTCCTACAATGAGCAGTTCTTC. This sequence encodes CASSIGTSGSSYNEQFF. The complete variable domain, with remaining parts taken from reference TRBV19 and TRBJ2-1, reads DGGITQSPKYLFRKEGQNVTLSCEQNLNHDAMYWYRQDPGQGLRLIYYSQIVNDFQKGDIAEGYSVSREKKESFPLTVTSAQKNPTAFYLCASSIGTSGSSYNEQFFGPGTRLTVL.

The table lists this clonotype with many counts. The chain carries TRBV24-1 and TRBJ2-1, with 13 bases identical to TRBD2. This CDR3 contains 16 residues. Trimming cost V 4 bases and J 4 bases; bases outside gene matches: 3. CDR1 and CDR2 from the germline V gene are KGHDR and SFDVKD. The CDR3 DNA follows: TGTGCCACCAGTGACACGGGACTAGCGGGATACAATGAGCAGTTCTTC. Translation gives CATSDTGLAGYNEQFF.

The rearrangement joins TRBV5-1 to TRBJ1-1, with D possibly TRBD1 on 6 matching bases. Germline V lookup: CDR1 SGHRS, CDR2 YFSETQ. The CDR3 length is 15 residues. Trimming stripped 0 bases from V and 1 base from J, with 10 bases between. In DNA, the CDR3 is TGCGCCAGCAGCTTGGGGGGACAACCGAACACTGAAGCTTTCTTT. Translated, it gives CASSLGGQPNTEAFF.

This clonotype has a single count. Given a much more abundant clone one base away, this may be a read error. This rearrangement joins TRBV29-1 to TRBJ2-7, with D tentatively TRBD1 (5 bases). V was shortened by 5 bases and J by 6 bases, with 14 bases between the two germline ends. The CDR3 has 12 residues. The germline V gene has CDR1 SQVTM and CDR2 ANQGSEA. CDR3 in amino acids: CSVRSGFGEQYF. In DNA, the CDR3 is TGCAGCGTTAGATCAGGGTTCGGCGAGCAGTACTTC.

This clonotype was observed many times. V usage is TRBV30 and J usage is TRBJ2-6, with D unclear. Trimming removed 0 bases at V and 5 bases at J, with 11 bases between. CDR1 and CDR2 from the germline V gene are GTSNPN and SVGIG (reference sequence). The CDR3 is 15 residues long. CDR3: CAWSVSYGRANVLTF. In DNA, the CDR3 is TGTGCCTGGAGTGTATCATATGGGAGGGCCAACGTCCTGACTTTC.

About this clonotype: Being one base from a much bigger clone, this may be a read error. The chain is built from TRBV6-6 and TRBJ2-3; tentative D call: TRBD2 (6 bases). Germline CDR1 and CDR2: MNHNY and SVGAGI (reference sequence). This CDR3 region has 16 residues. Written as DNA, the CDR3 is TGTGCCAGCAGTTATCAGTCTAGCGTGACTTCAGATGCGCAGTATTTT. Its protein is CASSYQSSVTSDAQYF.

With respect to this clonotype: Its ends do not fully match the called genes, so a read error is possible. CDR3 DNA sequence: TGTGCTAGCAGCCGCAGTGTCTACAATGAGCAGTTCTTC. It yields the protein CASSRSVYNEQFF. This rearrangement joins TRBV5-6 to TRBJ2-1; D gene ambiguous. Per germline, CDR1 SGHDT and CDR2 YYEEEE. CDR3 length: 13 amino acids.

CDR3 region: CASWTVNQPQHF. The CDR3 DNA reads as TGTGCCAGCTGGACAGTCAATCAGCCCCAGCATTTT. This rearrangement joins TRBV19 to TRBJ1-5; the D gene is possibly TRBD1 (6 bases). This CDR3 is built from 12 residues. Germline CDR1 reads LNHDA; CDR2 reads SQIVND (reference sequence). V lost 9 bases and J 3 bases, leaving 9 bases between the germline ends.

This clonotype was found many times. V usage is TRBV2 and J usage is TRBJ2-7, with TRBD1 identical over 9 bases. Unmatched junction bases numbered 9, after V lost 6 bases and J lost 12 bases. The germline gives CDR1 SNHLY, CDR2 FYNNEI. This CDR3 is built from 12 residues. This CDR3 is CASRERTGERYF. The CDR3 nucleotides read TGTGCCAGCAGAGAACGGACAGGGGAACGGTACTTC.

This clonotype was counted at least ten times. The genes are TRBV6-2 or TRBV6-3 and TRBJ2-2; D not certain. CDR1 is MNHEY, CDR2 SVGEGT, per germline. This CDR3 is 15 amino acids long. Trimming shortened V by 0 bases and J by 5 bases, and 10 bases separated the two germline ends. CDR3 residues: CASSYSIQRTGELFF. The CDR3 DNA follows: TGTGCCAGCAGTTACTCGATTCAGAGAACCGGGGAGCTGTTTTTT.